This section outlines one TCR beta chain sequence together with its context. Assay: immunoSEQ multiplex PCR; the TCRdb copy retains only in-frame clones and omits some. The sample carries 50,000 to 60,000 clones, 90% to 95% recorded once. The germline V gene has CDR1 LNHDA and CDR2 SQIVND (reference sequence). V trimming: 4 bases; J trimming: 5 bases; junction bases outside the gene matches: 7. The CDR3 covers 15 residues. This sample is part of a study of blood T cell repertoires in COVID-19. The sequenced sample was peripheral blood. The chain uses TRBV19 and TRBJ1-4; TRBD1 matches 7 bases. The sequence came from a woman of 80 years or more with acute or convalescent COVID-19. The CDR3 DNA reads as TGTGCCAGTAGTACCGTGGCAGGGGGGAATGAAAAACTGTTTTTT. The encoded protein is CASSTVAGGNEKLFF.